A single sample gave rise to the 13 T cell receptor beta chains below, sequenced in a study of T-cell memory formation after mild COVID-19 (dated by TCRdb to the early 2020s). The library was generated by 5' RACE. The instrument given in TCRdb is Illumina NovaSeq 6000. The public reads were reanalyzed by TCRdb: fastp trimming at Q25, MiXCR alignment, in-frame beta chains only. Each entry merges the rows of one CDR3 protein and shows their most common DNA and genes. For this sample there are more than 450,000 distinct CDR3 sequences; about 20% appear just once. The leading ten clones occupy approximately 12% of the sample. The specimen was PBMCs or a T cell subset sorted from them (not recorded which). Receptors were obtained from an adult woman who had mild COVID-19 (a few samples of this study predate the infection). The sample titles of this study are shuffled in the database, so cell type and time point are left out; the donor was told from shared clones.

This sequence joins TRBV25-1 and TRBJ2-5; D is tentatively TRBD1 or TRBD2 (5 bases each). V dropped 6 bases and J dropped 1 base, with 21 bases sitting between them. This CDR3 has 17 amino acids. The V gene's germline CDR1 is MGHDK and CDR2 SYGVNS. The CDR3 coding sequence is TGTGCCAGCAGGGACACGTTATTTACAGGAGGCCAAGAGACCCAGTACTTC. The encoded protein is CASRDTLFTGGQETQYF.

This clonotype appeared a few times. This sequence joins TRBV7-9 and TRBJ2-5, with 8 bases matching TRBD1. Germline V CDR1 and CDR2: SEHNR, FQNEAQ (reference sequence). The CDR3 extends over 15 amino acids. V shed 5 bases and J 3 bases; nucleotides not matched to a gene: 8. Here the CDR3 reads CASSTLDRVKETQYF. CDR3 in DNA: TGTGCCAGCAGCACACTGGACAGGGTTAAAGAGACCCAGTACTTC.

This chain joins TRBV30 and TRBJ2-2, with TRBD1 matching over 10 bases. CDR1 and CDR2 (germline): GTSNPN, SVGIG (reference sequence). CDR3 length: 16 residues. J lost 3 bases, V lost 3 bases, and 7 bases had no gene match. CDR3 in amino acids: CAWRIPGQGHTGELFF. CDR3 DNA sequence: TGTGCCTGGAGGATCCCGGGACAGGGGCACACCGGGGAGCTGTTTTTT.

The V and J genes are TRBV2 and TRBJ2-2, with 8 bases that match TRBD1. V lost 1 base, J lost 8 bases, and 9 bases stayed unmatched. Germline V gene lookup returns CDR1 SNHLY and CDR2 FYNNEI. This CDR3 contains 16 residues. CDR3 residues: CASSEVGQGATGELFF. CDR3 nucleotide sequence: TGTGCCAGCAGTGAAGTTGGTCAGGGGGCAACAGGGGAGCTGTTTTTT.

This clonotype was detected only a few times. This chain uses TRBV12-3 or TRBV12-4 with TRBJ2-3; 7 positions agree with TRBD2. V was pared by 6 bases and J by 0 bases, with 6 bases of the junction left unmatched. The CDR3 runs 15 residues. The CDR3 protein is CASSRRGISTDTQYF. The CDR3 coding sequence is TGTGCCAGCAGCCGGCGGGGGATAAGCACAGATACGCAGTATTTT.

This clonotype was seen a few times. This chain uses TRBV27 with TRBJ2-7; D is perhaps TRBD1 (5 bases). The CDR3 totals 14 residues. The germline gives CDR1 MNHEY, CDR2 SMNVEV (reference sequence). Deletions cut 0 bases from V and 4 bases from J, with 10 bases between. For the CDR3, the DNA is TGTGCCAGCAGTTTATCGCACAGGAGATACGAGCAGTACTTC. Translating gives CASSLSHRRYEQYF.

V usage is TRBV7-6 and J usage is TRBJ2-1; 12 bases match TRBD2. V trimming: 4 bases; J trimming: 1 base; junction bases outside the gene matches: 8. The CDR3 has 18 amino acids. Germline CDR1 reads SGHVS; CDR2 reads FNYEAQ. This CDR3 is CASSSTLAGGPSYNEQFF. The CDR3 DNA sequence: TGTGCCAGCAGCTCGACGCTAGCGGGAGGGCCATCCTACAATGAGCAGTTCTTC. The full variable domain, rest sourced from reference TRBV7-6 and TRBJ2-1, is GAGVSQSPRYKVTKRGQDVALRCDPISGHVSLYWYRQALGQGPEFLTYFNYEAQQDKSGLPNDRFSAERPEGSISTLTIQRTEQRDSAMYRCASSSTLAGGPSYNEQFFGPGTRLTVL.

The rearrangement uses TRBV4-2 and TRBJ2-3; D not resolved. Germline CDR1 and CDR2: LGHNA and YNFKEQ. V was cut by 0 bases and J by 4 bases, with 5 bases left in between. The CDR3 spans 13 residues. The CDR3 DNA reads as TGTGCCAGCAGCCAAGATGGCTCAGATACGCAGTATTTT. Translating gives CASSQDGSDTQYF.

This clonotype was seen many times. The J gene is TRBJ1-2, the V gene TRBV9; perhaps TRBD1 as D (5 bases). The CDR3 runs 15 residues. Trimming shortened V by 3 bases and J by 0 bases, and 12 bases separated the two germline ends. Germline values: CDR1 SGDLS, CDR2 YYNGEE. CDR3 sequence reads: CASSEGTLANYGYTF. The DNA for the CDR3 is TGTGCCAGCAGCGAGGGGACGCTTGCTAACTATGGCTACACCTTC.

This clonotype occurred many times. The genes are TRBV11-2 and TRBJ2-7, with 10 bases matching TRBD2. Germline-derived CDR1 and CDR2 are SGHAT and FQNNGV. The ends lost 1 base at V and 2 bases at J; junction bases unmatched: 5. This CDR3 comprises 16 residues. The CDR3 region has the DNA TGTGCCAGCAGCTTAGTGACTAGCGGGCCTACCTACGAGCAGTACTTC. Translated, it gives CASSLVTSGPTYEQYF.

The chain uses TRBV7-2 and TRBJ1-1; 7 bases agree with TRBD1. V gave up 5 bases and J gave up 1 base; unmatched junction bases: 13. CDR3 size: 17 residues. Germline CDR1 reads SGHTA; CDR2 reads FQGNSA. CDR3 nucleotides: TGTGCCAGCAGCAGATCCCTCTCGACAGGGCCGAACACTGAAGCTTTCTTT. Translating gives CASSRSLSTGPNTEAFF.

The DNA of the CDR3 is TGTGCCAGCAGCTACGTGGGGGGGTACGAGCAGTACTTC. It codes for CASSYVGGYEQYF. The chain uses TRBV5-5 and TRBJ2-7, with TRBD2 matching 7 bases. Germline values: CDR1 SGHKS, CDR2 YYEKEE (reference sequence). The CDR3 totals 13 residues. Trimming removed 3 bases from V and 4 bases from J; junction bases left unmatched: 4.

This clonotype was counted only a few times. This rearrangement joins TRBV6-2 or TRBV6-3 to TRBJ2-7; TRBD2 matches at 7 bases. V shed 2 bases, J shed 6 bases, and the junction held 7 bases outside the gene matches. This CDR3 has 14 amino acids. The V gene's germline CDR1 is MNHEY and CDR2 SVGEGT. CDR3 loop: CASSYGGRILEQYF. The CDR3 region has the DNA TGTGCCAGCAGTTACGGCGGGAGAATTCTCGAGCAGTACTTC.